This TCR beta chain was obtained from a study of graft-versus-host responses after intestinal transplantation. Turning to the study itself: Among the recipients, transplants were multivisceral, liver-intestinal, or isolated intestinal.

Profiling relied on immunoSEQ multiplex PCR, and the TCRdb table lists in-frame clones only, not all of them. Of more than 95,000 clones listed, about 94% are singletons. Regarding the study as a whole: Early post-transplant declines in HvG were associated with peak levels of circulating GvH clones. Recipient marrow held GvH clones, some first seen in ileum or blood.

As concerns this clone: What it binds is unknown.

Trimming removed 6 bases at V and 0 bases at J, with 15 bases between. The CDR3 has 16 residues. Germline V gene sequence: CDR1 MNHEY, CDR2 SMNVEV (reference sequence). The sample consisted of unstimulated CD4+ T cells sorted from spleen or lymph node cells, taken before intestinal transplant. The rearrangement joins TRBV27 to TRBJ1-5; the D gene is possibly TRBD1 (5 bases). This clonotype originated in a human donor who received an intestinal transplant. The CDR3 DNA is TGTGCCAGCAGCCCCCTCCTAGGGGATAGCAATCAGCCCCAGCATTTT. Amino acid sequence: CASSPLLGDSNQPQHF.